This TCR beta chain was sequenced during a study of CD8 T cells in ankylosing spondylitis. Study-level points and caveats: Disease-linked clones reportedly showed significant enrichment in matched ankylosing spondylitis synovial fluid. Certain motif variants had earlier been reported in reactive arthritis synovial fluid and blood. A motif in TCR beta, a set of eight highly homologous variants, appeared characteristic of ankylosing spondylitis blood. Relatively scarce in peripheral blood, disease-linked clones were CD8+.

Trimming stripped 4 bases from V and 1 base from J, with 13 bases between. From germline, CDR1 is KGHDR and CDR2 SFDVKD. The CDR3 length is 16 residues. By quantitative 5'-RACE with molecular barcodes, the TCR beta libraries were made. TCRdb itself ran the 5' RACE reads through MiXCR, one entry per CDR3 protein. This sample has about 540,000 distinct CDR3 sequences, with about 12% found just once. Details on this clonotype: Its antigen is unknown.

Sequenced: blood, either unsorted or a sorted T cell fraction (not recorded which). The sequence derives from a male donor with ankylosing spondylitis. The rearrangement uses TRBV24-1 and TRBJ1-5, with D possibly TRBD1 on 5 matching bases. The CDR3 DNA reads TGTGCCACCAGTGACCGTCGCCGGGGGAGCAATCAGCCCCAGCATTTT. Translating it yields CATSDRRRGSNQPQHF.